A single sample gave rise to the 2 T cell receptor beta chains below, sequenced in a study of follicular helper T cells after annual influenza vaccination. Sequencing used immunoSEQ multiplex PCR; TCRdb keeps in-frame clones, though not all of them. The table lists more than 9,000 clones, 83% of them singletons. Time point meaning: 2014-2015 season, 7 days after vaccination. The sequencing here drew on CXCR5- memory CD4+ T cells sorted from blood, taken 7 days after influenza vaccination. The receptors derive from an adult who received the influenza vaccine.

This chain links TRBV5-4 with TRBJ2-3, with 11 bases fitting TRBD2. The trim removed 3 bases at V and 2 bases at J, leaving 14 bases unmatched. CDR1 and CDR2 (germline): SGHNT, YYREEE (reference sequence). The length of the CDR3 is 19 residues. The CDR3 coding sequence is TGTGCCAGCAGCTCACAAGTCCGAGGACTAGCGGGTATCACAGATACGCAGTATTTT. As protein: CASSSQVRGLAGITDTQYF.

This clone is a singleton in its sample. The chain has TRBV2 and TRBJ2-7, with D unresolved. Germline CDR1 SNHLY, CDR2 FYNNEI. The V end lost 1 base, the J end lost 0 bases, and 16 bases lay between the germline ends. The CDR3 is 17 amino acids. The CDR3 here is CASSEDSIGQPSYEQYF. CDR3 nucleotide sequence: TGTGCCAGCAGTGAAGACTCCATAGGGCAGCCCTCCTACGAGCAGTACTTC. The full variable domain, completed using reference TRBV2 and TRBJ2-7, is EPEVTQTPSHQVTQMGQEVILRCVPISNHLYFYWYRQILGQKVEFLVSFYNNEISEKSEIFDDQFSVERPDGSNFTLKIRSTKLEDSAMYFCASSEDSIGQPSYEQYFGPGTRLTVT.